These 19 T cell receptor beta chains were sequenced from one sample in a study of shared T cell receptors in the human thymus. Sequencing was performed with immunoSEQ multiplex PCR; in TCRdb, only in-frame clones are kept and a portion is missing. The repertoire includes around 730,000 clones, approximately 83% of them detected once, and approximately 0.01% sits in the top ten. This sample was shared with a second study, whose subject was human thymus T cells.

The sample consisted of thymocytes. The receptors derive from a girl in the first two years of life with a congenital heart defect.

This clone was observed a single time. The chain joins TRBV6-5 to TRBJ2-7; D possibly corresponds to TRBD1 (6 bases). The CDR3 loop spans 13 amino acids. V lost 6 bases to trimming and J lost 3 bases, with 12 bases between them. Looked up from germline, CDR1 is MNHEY and CDR2 is SVGAGI. In DNA form, the CDR3 reads TGTGCCAGCAGGCCAACAGGGCGCTACGAGCAGTACTTC. Its translation: CASRPTGRYEQYF.

The chain uses TRBV7-2 and TRBJ2-7; 9 bases line up with TRBD1. The CDR3 is 16 amino acids. Unmatched junction bases numbered 7, after V lost 2 bases and J lost 2 bases. Looked up from germline, CDR1 is SGHTA and CDR2 is FQGNSA. The DNA of the CDR3 is TGTGCCAGCAGCTTATTCCGGGACAGGGAGGCCTACGAGCAGTACTTC. Translating gives CASSLFRDREAYEQYF.

The genes are TRBV30 and TRBJ1-4, with TRBD1 identical over 9 bases. V dropped 7 bases and J dropped 0; count of bases not matched to a gene: 9. There are 16 residues in the CDR3. The germline gives CDR1 GTSNPN, CDR2 SVGIG (reference sequence). CDR3 DNA sequence: TGTGCCTCGGGACAGGGAGACTTTCCAACTAATGAAAAACTGTTTTTT. This codes for CASGQGDFPTNEKLFF.

The chain carries TRBV15 and TRBJ2-5, with 9 bases matching TRBD1. Germline loops: CDR1 LNHNV, CDR2 YYDKDF (reference sequence). The CDR3 has 14 residues. V was pared by 6 bases and J by 9 bases, with 11 bases of the junction left unmatched. CDR3 sequence: CATSLRDRERAQYF. CDR3 bases: TGTGCCACCAGTCTTAGGGACAGGGAAAGGGCCCAGTACTTC.

This clone was picked up a small number of times. The V call is TRBV7-6, the J call TRBJ2-6, with D tentatively TRBD2 (6 bases). There are 18 residues in the CDR3. The germline V gene encodes CDR1 SGHVS and CDR2 FNYEAQ. V was trimmed by 4 bases and J by 0 bases, leaving 16 bases between them. The CDR3 is CASSSPSGGSSGANVLTF. CDR3 nucleotides: TGTGCCAGCAGCTCGCCAAGTGGGGGGTCCTCTGGGGCCAACGTCCTGACTTTC.

This chain connects TRBV19 to TRBJ1-2; 7 positions match TRBD1. The germline V gene encodes CDR1 LNHDA and CDR2 SQIVND (reference sequence). The J segment lost 6 bases and the V segment lost 6 bases, leaving 7 bases of the junction unmatched. This CDR3 spans 13 amino acids. The CDR3 DNA follows: TGTGCCAGTAGAACGGACAGGAGGGATGGCTACACCTTC. Translated: CASRTDRRDGYTF.

J is TRBJ1-1 and V is TRBV19; tentatively, D is TRBD1 (5 bases). V lost 9 bases to trimming and J lost 1 base, with 18 bases between them. The CDR3 is 15 amino acids. The V gene's germline CDR1 is LNHDA and CDR2 SQIVND (reference sequence). Written as DNA, the CDR3 is TGTGCCAGCAGTCAGGCAGGGTGGGAGAACACTGAAGCTTTCTTT. Its protein product is CASSQAGWENTEAFF.

This rearrangement joins TRBV5-6 to TRBJ1-1, with D possibly matching TRBD1 (6 bases). The length of the CDR3 is 16 residues. Germline-derived CDR1 and CDR2 are SGHDT and YYEEEE. Trimming pared 0 bases from V and 4 bases from J, leaving 16 bases between. The CDR3 DNA reads TGTGCCAGCAGCTTGGAAGGGGACACCCAGAGCACTGAAGCTTTCTTT. Amino acids: CASSLEGDTQSTEAFF. The full variable domain, rest sourced from reference TRBV5-6 and TRBJ1-1, is DAGVTQSPTHLIKTRGQQVTLRCSPKSGHDTVSWYQQALGQGPQFIFQYYEEEERQRGNFPDRFSGHQFPNYSSELNVNALLLGDSALYLCASSLEGDTQSTEAFFGQGTRLTVV.

The chain has TRBV5-1 and TRBJ2-1; 9 positions match TRBD2. The CDR3 contains 16 residues. The trim removed 4 bases at V and 7 bases at J, leaving 12 bases unmatched. Germline CDR1 and CDR2: SGHRS and YFSETQ. CDR3 DNA: TGCGCCAGCAGCCCGGGGGGCGGGGGGGCTGAGAATGAGCAGTTCTTC. This codes for CASSPGGGGAENEQFF.

This sequence joins TRBV11-2 and TRBJ1-1, with D possibly TRBD1 on 5 matching bases. From germline, CDR1 is SGHAT and CDR2 FQNNGV. The V gene lost 1 base and the J gene lost 0 bases, with 12 bases spanning the gap. This CDR3 spans 16 amino acids. The CDR3 bases are TGTGCCAGCAGCTTAGTAGGGGATAGGGTGAACACTGAAGCTTTCTTT. Amino acids: CASSLVGDRVNTEAFF.

V and J are TRBV19 and TRBJ2-7; weak D call: TRBD2 (5 bases). This CDR3 is 14 amino acids long. Germline values: CDR1 LNHDA, CDR2 SQIVND (reference sequence). Trimming shortened V by 5 bases and J by 5 bases, and 16 bases separated the two germline ends. This chain's CDR3 is CASSAPWAEDEQYF. For the CDR3, the DNA is TGTGCCAGTAGTGCCCCCTGGGCGGAGGACGAGCAGTACTTC.

The chain combines TRBV4-1 with TRBJ1-6; no reliable D call. The CDR3 totals 16 residues. Germline assignment: CDR1 MGHRA and CDR2 YSYEKL. The germline V and J ends were trimmed by 4 bases and 2 bases, with 12 bases remaining between them. CDR3 sequence reads: CASSPRAATYNSPLHF. The CDR3 coding sequence is TGCGCCAGCAGCCCGCGGGCAGCTACCTATAATTCACCCCTCCACTTT.

The V and J genes are TRBV4-3 and TRBJ2-1, with 11 bases aligning to TRBD1. CDR3 size: 16 residues. In germline, CDR1 is LGHNA, CDR2 YSLEER. V lost 5 bases to trimming and J lost 5 bases; unmatched junction nucleotides: 8. The CDR3 bases are TGCGCCAGCAGCTATCGCCGGGACAGGGGGAACAATGAGCAGTTCTTC. Its translation: CASSYRRDRGNNEQFF.

V usage is TRBV5-1 and J usage is TRBJ1-1, with D perhaps TRBD1 (5 bases). V was shortened by 1 base and J by 2 bases, with 12 bases between the two germline ends. This CDR3 is 15 amino acids long. The V gene's germline CDR1 is SGHRS and CDR2 YFSETQ. The CDR3 sequence is CASSLWPGGNTEAFF. The CDR3 DNA follows: TGCGCCAGCAGCTTGTGGCCGGGGGGAAACACTGAAGCTTTCTTT. The variable domain in full, with the rest retrieved from reference TRBV5-1 and TRBJ1-1, is KAGVTQTPRYLIKTRGQQVTLSCSPISGHRSVSWYQQTPGQGLQFLFEYFSETQRNKGNFPGRFSGRQFSNSRSEMNVSTLELGDSALYLCASSLWPGGNTEAFFGQGTRLTVV.

The CDR3 DNA sequence: TGTGCCAGCAGTGAACAGGTTTCACCCCTCCACTTT. As protein: CASSEQVSPLHF. The V and J genes are TRBV6-1 and TRBJ1-6; D gene uncertain. Trimming shortened V by 2 bases and J by 9 bases, and 5 bases separated the two germline ends. The length of the CDR3 is 12 residues. The germline V gene has CDR1 MNHNS and CDR2 SASEGT.

The sample holds one count of this clone. The chain couples TRBV5-5 to TRBJ2-7, with D perhaps TRBD2 (5 bases). V lost 1 base and J lost 3, with 17 bases in between. Germline CDR1 is SGHKS and CDR2 is YYEKEE (reference sequence). The CDR3 consists of 16 residues. The CDR3 DNA follows: TGTGCCAGCAGCTTGTTGGCCAGAGGGTTTGTCTACGAGCAGTACTTC. Its translation is CASSLLARGFVYEQYF.

This clone was seen a single time. This specimen includes other DNA sequences encoding the same CDR3. The chain links TRBV6-5 to TRBJ1-5; D is possibly TRBD1 (6 bases). V lost 5 bases, J lost 0 bases, and 8 bases lay in between. The germline V gene has CDR1 MNHEY and CDR2 SVGAGI. This CDR3 spans 14 amino acids. The CDR3 region is CASSKQGSNQPQHF. Here the CDR3 DNA reads TGTGCCAGCAGTAAACAGGGTAGCAATCAGCCCCAGCATTTT.

Concerning this clone itself: The junction does not match germline at one end; this may be a read error. CDR3 region: CASSEVPGHF. The CDR3 nucleotides read TGTGCCAGCAGTGAGGTCCCGGGACACTTC. The V call is TRBV6-5, the J call TRBJ1-2; maybe TRBD1 (6 bases). Per germline, CDR1 MNHEY and CDR2 SVGAGI. The CDR3 runs 10 residues.

In its sample, this clone was seen a few times. The rearrangement joins TRBV7-6 to TRBJ1-1, with 9 bases fitting TRBD1. The CDR3 consists of 17 residues. Trimming at V came to 5 bases and at J to 0 bases, leaving 10 bases not matched to a gene. Per the germline V gene, CDR1 is SGHVS and CDR2 is FNYEAQ. In DNA, the CDR3 is TGTGCCAGCAGCGTCGACGGGGACAGGGACATGAACACTGAAGCTTTCTTT. Encoded protein: CASSVDGDRDMNTEAFF. Filled out from reference TRBV7-6 and TRBJ1-1, the complete variable domain reads GAGVSQSPRYKVTKRGQDVALRCDPISGHVSLYWYRQALGQGPEFLTYFNYEAQQDKSGLPNDRFSAERPEGSISTLTIQRTEQRDSAMYRCASSVDGDRDMNTEAFFGQGTRLTVV.